A selection of T cell receptor beta chains follows, all from one sample in a study of CD8 T cells in Susac syndrome. TCRdb recomputed calls from the immunoSEQ multiplex PCR reads with MiXCR, one row per CDR3 protein. The table shows 150,000 to 200,000 distinct CDR3 sequences, with roughly 94% occurring only once. Material: CD4+ T cells from PBMCs. These TCRs come from a human donor with Susac syndrome. The CDR3 runs from the conserved cysteine through the conserved F or W. D genes are given only for firm matches. Clone size appears in some rows only: once, few, many, or a class for an expanded clone.

D gene	V gene	clone size	J gene	CDR3 protein	CDR3 DNA
NA	TRBV7-9	NA	TRBJ1-1	CASSPGTQGMNTEAFF	TGTGCCAGCAGCCCCGGGACACAGGGAATGAACACTGAAGCTTTCTTT
NA	TRBV7-9	once	TRBJ2-3	CASSAGQRRDTQYF	TGTGCCAGCAGCGCGGGACAAAGAAGAGATACGCAGTATTTT
NA	TRBV11-2	NA	TRBJ2-3	CASSGRVTDTQYF	TGTGCCAGCAGCGGCCGTGTGACGGATACGCAGTATTTT
NA	TRBV9	NA	TRBJ2-1	CASSVDVRSSYNEQFF	TGTGCCAGCAGCGTAGATGTGCGGAGCTCCTACAATGAGCAGTTCTTC
NA	TRBV19	NA	TRBJ1-1	CASSIIGNTEAFF	TGTGCCAGTAGTATCATTGGGAACACTGAAGCTTTCTTT
TRBD1	TRBV12-3/TRBV12-4	NA	TRBJ1-1	CASSFGTGGMNTEAFF	TGTGCCAGCAGTTTCGGGACAGGGGGAATGAACACTGAAGCTTTCTTT
TRBD1	TRBV6-6	NA	TRBJ2-1	CASRRTGKDNEQFF	TGTGCCAGCAGAAGGACAGGGAAGGACAATGAGCAGTTCTTC
NA	TRBV20-1	NA	TRBJ1-2	CSARQPGRDYGYTF	TGCAGTGCTAGACAGCCAGGGCGGGACTATGGCTACACCTTC
TRBD2	TRBV2	NA	TRBJ2-3	CASSSGLAGDIDTQYF	TGTGCCAGCAGTTCGGGACTAGCGGGAGATATAGATACGCAGTATTTT
TRBD2	TRBV7-2	NA	TRBJ2-3	CASSLAGGQDTQYF	TGTGCCAGCAGCTTAGCGGGAGGGCAAGATACGCAGTATTTT
NA	TRBV30	NA	TRBJ1-1	CALQSFGQGFF	TGTGCCTTACAGAGCTTCGGCCAAGGTTTCTTT
TRBD2	TRBV5-6	NA	TRBJ2-7	CASSFGLAGLEQYF	TGTGCCAGCAGCTTCGGCCTAGCGGGGCTCGAGCAGTACTTC
NA	TRBV30	NA	TRBJ1-4	CAWSVRLEQEKLFF	TGTGCCTGGAGTGTACGACTCGAACAGGAAAAACTGTTTTTT
NA	TRBV20-1	NA	TRBJ2-3	CSASDYPDTQYF	TGCAGTGCGTCAGATTATCCAGATACGCAGTATTTT
NA	TRBV2	once	TRBJ2-5	CASRGTEETQYF	TGTGCCAGCAGGGGGACCGAAGAGACCCAGTACTTC
NA	TRBV20-1	NA	TRBJ2-1	CSATPPGSNEQFF	TGCAGTGCTACGCCTCCGGGGTCCAATGAGCAGTTCTTC
NA	TRBV10-2	once	TRBJ2-3	CASNSRVSDTQYF	TGCGCCAGCAACTCCAGGGTGTCAGATACGCAGTATTTT
NA	TRBV3-1	NA	TRBJ2-1	CASSHAGVNEQFF	TGTGCCAGCAGCCATGCCGGGGTAAATGAGCAGTTCTTC
NA	TRBV7-9	NA	TRBJ2-1	CASSLSSSYNEQFF	TGTGCCAGCAGCTTATCGAGCAGCTACAATGAGCAGTTCTTC
TRBD2	TRBV11-2	NA	TRBJ2-1	CASSTGRGSGSYNEQFF	TGTGCCAGCAGCACCGGTCGGGGTAGCGGGAGTTACAATGAGCAGTTCTTC
TRBD2	TRBV3-1	NA	TRBJ2-3	CASSQEAGEIDTQYF	TGTGCCAGCAGCCAAGAAGCGGGAGAGATAGATACGCAGTATTTT
NA	TRBV4-2	few	TRBJ2-3	CASSQGGSTDTQYF	TGTGCCAGCAGCCAAGGCGGGAGCACAGATACGCAGTATTTT
TRBD1	TRBV30	once	TRBJ2-1	CAWSTDRGLGNEQFF	TGTGCCTGGAGTACCGACAGGGGGCTTGGCAATGAGCAGTTCTTC
NA	TRBV14	NA	TRBJ2-7	CASSQKQGPFYEQYF	TGTGCCAGCAGCCAAAAACAGGGCCCCTTCTACGAGCAGTACTTC
NA	TRBV19	once	TRBJ1-5	CASSISVVGDQHF	TGTGCCAGTAGTATATCAGTCGTGGGAGACCAGCATTTT
NA	TRBV5-1	NA	TRBJ1-3	CASSLDGTGNTIYF	TGCGCCAGCAGCTTGGACGGAACTGGAAACACCATATATTTT
NA	TRBV9	NA	TRBJ2-2	CASSSTYSRGNTGELFF	TGTGCCAGCAGCTCAACGTATAGTCGGGGAAACACCGGGGAGCTGTTTTTT
NA	TRBV20-1	NA	TRBJ1-2	CSANPGKGYTF	TGCAGTGCTAACCCAGGGAAAGGCTACACCTTC
NA	TRBV9	NA	TRBJ1-1	CASSPGTSNTEAFF	TGTGCCAGCAGCCCGGGGACGTCGAACACTGAAGCTTTCTTT
TRBD2	TRBV10-2	NA	TRBJ2-5	CATGTSGRETQYF	TGCGCCACCGGGACTAGCGGGAGGGAGACCCAGTACTTC
NA	TRBV7-9	NA	TRBJ2-2	CASSSSSTGELFF	TGTGCCAGCAGCTCGAGTAGCACCGGGGAGCTGTTTTTT
NA	TRBV20-1	NA	TRBJ2-1	CSARDPRGGSHEQFF	TGCAGTGCTAGAGATCCGAGGGGTGGGTCGCATGAGCAGTTCTTC